These T cell receptor beta chains were read from a single sample in a study of blood T cell repertoires in COVID-19. Assay used: immunoSEQ multiplex PCR; TCRdb lists only in-frame clones, some missing. The sample yields under 300,000 clones, 65% to 85% seen once. The specimen sequenced was peripheral blood. These receptors were obtained from a woman between 35 and 50 years old with active or convalescent COVID-19. The CDR3 runs from the conserved cysteine through the conserved F or W. A D gene is named only where the DNA matches it firmly. Clone size is stated in some rows and not others, as once, few, many or a class when expanded.

v_gene,j_gene,len,d_gene,abundance,CDR3nt,CDR3aa
TRBV5-6,TRBJ1-6,15,NA,NA,TGTGCCAGCAGCTTGGCCGGCAGGGTTGATTCACCCCTCCACTTT,CASSLAGRVDSPLHF
TRBV18,TRBJ2-7,13,NA,NA,TGTGCCAGCTCACCAGCACGGGCCTACGAGCAGTACTTC,CASSPARAYEQYF
TRBV12-3/TRBV12-4,TRBJ1-2,10,NA,NA,TGTGCCAGCAGCCCTGGGCCTCCCACCTTC,CASSPGPPTF
TRBV3-1/TRBV3-2,TRBJ1-2,13,TRBD1,NA,TGTGCCAGCAGCCGGGGACAGGCTTATGGCTACACCTTC,CASSRGQAYGYTF
TRBV11-2,TRBJ2-1,17,TRBD2,NA,TGTGCCAGCAGCGTGGGACTAGCGGGGGGCTCCTACAATGAGCAGTTCTTC,CASSVGLAGGSYNEQFF
TRBV12-3/TRBV12-4,TRBJ2-5,12,NA,NA,TGTGCCAGCAGTTTAGGCACGGCGGCGCAGTACTTC,CASSLGTAAQYF
TRBV4-1,TRBJ1-2,14,TRBD1,NA,TGCGCCAGCAGCCCGGACAGGGGGAGCTATGGCTACACCTTC,CASSPDRGSYGYTF
TRBV2,TRBJ1-5,14,NA,NA,TGTGCCAGCAGTGAATCTGGGCGTACTCAGCCCCAGCATTTT,CASSESGRTQPQHF
TRBV7-3,TRBJ2-6,17,NA,NA,TGTGCCAGCAGCCCAAGATGGGGGGACTCTGGGGCCAACGTCCTGACTTTC,CASSPRWGDSGANVLTF
TRBV6-4,TRBJ2-6,15,NA,few,TGTGCCAGCAGTGACGACAGCTCTGGGGCCAACGTCCTGACTTTC,CASSDDSSGANVLTF
TRBV19,TRBJ1-5,16,NA,NA,TGTGCCAGTAGTGCCTCGACGGGGGTTGGCAATCAGCCCCAGCATTTT,CASSASTGVGNQPQHF
TRBV20-1,TRBJ1-6,14,NA,NA,TGCAGTGCTAGTCCTCACAACTATAATTCACCCCTCCACTTT,CSASPHNYNSPLHF
TRBV5-1,TRBJ2-6,15,NA,NA,TGCGCCAGCAGCGGCCAAGTCTCTGGGGCCAACGTCCTGACTTTC,CASSGQVSGANVLTF
TRBV7-8,TRBJ1-2,13,TRBD1,NA,TGTGCCAGCAGCCCCCGGACAGGGGCTAGGTACACCTTC,CASSPRTGARYTF
TRBV18,TRBJ1-4,15,NA,NA,TGTGCCAGCTCACCACCAGACAGGCCCGGGGAAAAACTGTTTTTT,CASSPPDRPGEKLFF
TRBV6-5,TRBJ2-2,15,NA,many,TGTGCCAGCAGTTATGTAACACAGAACACCGGGGAGCTGTTTTTT,CASSYVTQNTGELFF
TRBV7-3,TRBJ1-6,14,TRBD1,NA,TGTGCCAGCAGCCCCGGACAGGGGGCCGGACCCCTCCACTTT,CASSPGQGAGPLHF
TRBV5-4,TRBJ1-5,14,NA,once,TGTGCCAGCAGCGAAGGGACTTCAGATCAGCCCCAGCATTTT,CASSEGTSDQPQHF
TRBV7-9,TRBJ1-1,12,NA,NA,TGTGCCAGCAGCTTTTTGTCCCTCGGAGCTTTCTTT,CASSFLSLGAFF
TRBV12-3/TRBV12-4,TRBJ1-6,13,NA,NA,TGTGCCAGCAGTTCGCAGGGGCCGTCACCCCTCCACTTT,CASSSQGPSPLHF
TRBV7-2,TRBJ1-5,15,TRBD1,NA,TGTGCCAGCAGCTTAACGGGACAGGGTATTCAGCCCCAGCATTTT,CASSLTGQGIQPQHF
TRBV28,TRBJ2-2,15,NA,NA,TGTGCCAGCAGTTCGTTAGAGGGTTGGACCGGGGAGCTGTTTTTT,CASSSLEGWTGELFF
TRBV4-1,TRBJ2-3,15,TRBD2,NA,TGCGCCAGCGGACTAGCGGGGGGGCAAATAGATACGCAGTATTTT,CASGLAGGQIDTQYF
TRBV6-5,TRBJ2-7,12,NA,NA,TGTGCCAGCAGTTACTCAACAGGGGAGCAGTACTTC,CASSYSTGEQYF
TRBV7-3,TRBJ1-5,16,NA,NA,TGTGCCAGCAGCACACACCAGGGTACGAGCAATCAGCCCCAGCATTTT,CASSTHQGTSNQPQHF
TRBV27,TRBJ2-5,11,NA,NA,TGTGCCAGCAGTTTCAGGGAGACCCAGTACTTC,CASSFRETQYF
TRBV19,TRBJ1-6,13,NA,NA,TGTGCCAGTAGGGAGGGTTCAAATTCACCCCTCCACTTT,CASREGSNSPLHF
TRBV3-1/TRBV3-2,TRBJ1-2,14,NA,NA,TGTGCCAGCAGCCAAGACGGAGCCCACTATGGCTACACCTTC,CASSQDGAHYGYTF
TRBV5-6,TRBJ1-2,13,NA,few,TGTGCCAGCAGCTTGCCCAGGATGGGTGGCTACACCTTC,CASSLPRMGGYTF
TRBV6-5,TRBJ1-1,14,TRBD1,NA,TGTGCCAGCAGTTACTCCGGGACAGTTACTGAAGCTTTCTTT,CASSYSGTVTEAFF
TRBV15,TRBJ1-5,15,NA,few,TGTGCCACCAGCCTGACATCCTCCAGCAATCAGCCCCAGCATTTT,CATSLTSSSNQPQHF
TRBV3-1/TRBV3-2,TRBJ1-1,15,TRBD1,NA,TGTGCCAGCAGCATGCGGGACAGGGGGAACACTGAAGCTTTCTTT,CASSMRDRGNTEAFF
TRBV11-2,TRBJ1-5,13,NA,NA,TGTGCCAGCAGCTTGGGACAAAATCAGCCCCAGCATTTT,CASSLGQNQPQHF
TRBV7-3,TRBJ2-5,17,TRBD2,NA,TGTGCCAGCAGCTTAACCCCAGCGGGGGGCCCTCAAGAGACCCAGTACTTC,CASSLTPAGGPQETQYF
TRBV28,TRBJ1-6,12,TRBD1,NA,TGTGCCAACTGGACAGGCAATTCACCCCTCCACTTT,CANWTGNSPLHF
TRBV7-6,TRBJ2-2,15,NA,NA,TGTGCCAGCAGCGGCACACAGGGAAACACCGGGGAGCTGTTTTTT,CASSGTQGNTGELFF
TRBV29-1,TRBJ1-1,11,TRBD1,NA,TGCAGCGGGACAGGGGGCGCTGAAGCTTTCTTT,CSGTGGAEAFF
TRBV27,TRBJ1-6,14,NA,once,TGTGCCAGCAGTTTCAGGGGAGGGAATTCACCCCTCCACTTT,CASSFRGGNSPLHF
TRBV24-1,TRBJ1-2,13,TRBD1,NA,TGTGCCACCAGTGGGACAGGGGAGGAGGGCTACACCTTC,CATSGTGEEGYTF
TRBV19,TRBJ1-1,15,TRBD1,once,TGTGCCAGTAGTCCCTCGGACAGGCTTCCCACTGAAGCTTTCTTT,CASSPSDRLPTEAFF
TRBV12-5,TRBJ1-1,15,TRBD1,NA,TGTGCTAGTGGACCGGGACAGGGGGCGAACACTGAAGCTTTCTTT,CASGPGQGANTEAFF
TRBV5-1,TRBJ2-2,14,NA,NA,TGCGCCAGCAGCCCCACACAGAACACCGGGGAGCTGTTTTTT,CASSPTQNTGELFF
TRBV2,TRBJ2-3,16,TRBD1,NA,TGTGCCAGCACCCGGGACAGGGGTTCTAGCACAGATACGCAGTATTTT,CASTRDRGSSTDTQYF
TRBV28,TRBJ2-2,14,TRBD2,NA,TGTGCCAGCAGGCCGGGGGGAAGCACCGGGGAGCTGTTTTTT,CASRPGGSTGELFF
TRBV7-9,TRBJ2-4,14,NA,NA,TGTGCCAGCAGCTTAACAACAGGTTCAAACATTCAGTACTTC,CASSLTTGSNIQYF
TRBV6-5,TRBJ2-1,15,TRBD2,NA,TGTGCCAGCGATAGTTATAGCGGGGGGGGCAATGAGCAGTTCTTC,CASDSYSGGGNEQFF
TRBV7-3,TRBJ2-6,21,TRBD1,NA,TGTGCCAGCAGGATTACCGGGACAGGGTATTTGTCACCCTCTGGGGCCAACGTCCTGACTTTC,CASRITGTGYLSPSGANVLTF
TRBV19,TRBJ2-7,14,NA,few,TGTGCCAGTAGTATCGGGGGGCAGGCCTACGAGCAGTACTTC,CASSIGGQAYEQYF
TRBV9,TRBJ2-5,14,TRBD1,NA,TGTGCCAGCAGCCCTCCGACAGGGACCGAGACCCAGTACTTC,CASSPPTGTETQYF
TRBV4-1,TRBJ1-2,14,TRBD1,NA,TGCGCCAGCAGCCAAGGGGACAGGGGGCGCGGCTACACCTTC,CASSQGDRGRGYTF
TRBV19,TRBJ1-2,14,TRBD1,NA,TGTGCCAGTAGCGCCGGGACAGGACCCTATGGCTACACCTTC,CASSAGTGPYGYTF
TRBV7-9,TRBJ1-5,14,TRBD1,NA,TGTGCCAGCAGCACCTGGGACAGGGACGAGCCCCAGCATTTT,CASSTWDRDEPQHF
TRBV9,TRBJ2-1,16,TRBD2,few,TGTGCCAGCAGCGTAGCTGTGACTAGCGGGGGGAATGAGCAGTTCTTC,CASSVAVTSGGNEQFF
TRBV30,TRBJ1-3,13,TRBD1,NA,TGTGCCTGGAGGCAGGGGGCGGGAAACACCATATATTTT,CAWRQGAGNTIYF
TRBV24-1,TRBJ2-2,17,TRBD1,NA,TGTGCCACCAGTGTCGGTAGAGGACAGGGGGCCACCGGGGAGCTGTTTTTT,CATSVGRGQGATGELFF
TRBV5-1,TRBJ1-6,15,TRBD1,NA,TGCGCCAGCAGCTTCCGGGACAGCCGAAATTCACCCCTCCACTTT,CASSFRDSRNSPLHF
TRBV2,TRBJ1-2,13,NA,NA,TGTGCCAGCCCATTATTAGGGGATTATGGCTACACCTTC,CASPLLGDYGYTF
TRBV7-3,TRBJ1-2,15,TRBD1,NA,TGTGCCAGCAGCCAAGGGGGCACCGGTCTATATGGCTACACCTTC,CASSQGGTGLYGYTF
TRBV20-1,TRBJ2-7,11,NA,NA,TGCAGTGCTAGAGTCCAACAGGGGCAGTACTTC,CSARVQQGQYF
TRBV3-1/TRBV3-2,TRBJ2-6,15,NA,NA,TGTGCCAGCAGCCAAGACAGCTCTGGGGCCAACGTCCTGACTTTC,CASSQDSSGANVLTF